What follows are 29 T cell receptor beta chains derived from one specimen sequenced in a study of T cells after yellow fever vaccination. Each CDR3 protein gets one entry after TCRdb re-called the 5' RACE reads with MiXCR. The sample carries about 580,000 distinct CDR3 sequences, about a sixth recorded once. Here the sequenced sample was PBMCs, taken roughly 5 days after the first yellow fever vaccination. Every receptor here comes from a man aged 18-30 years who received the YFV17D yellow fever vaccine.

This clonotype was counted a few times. This chain's CDR3 is CASTRFSGTGGEETQYF. For the CDR3, the DNA is TGTGCCAGCACCCGATTTTCCGGGACAGGGGGTGAAGAGACCCAGTACTTC. This rearrangement joins TRBV27 to TRBJ2-5, with 11 bases matching TRBD1. V lost 7 bases and J lost 3; bases outside the gene matches: 13. Germline loops: CDR1 MNHEY, CDR2 SMNVEV (reference sequence). CDR3 size: 17 residues.

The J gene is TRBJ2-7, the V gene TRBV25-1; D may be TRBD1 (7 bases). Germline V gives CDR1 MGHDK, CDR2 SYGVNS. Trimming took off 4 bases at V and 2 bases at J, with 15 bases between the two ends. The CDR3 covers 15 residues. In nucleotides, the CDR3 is TGTGCCAGCAGTGTCACCAGGGGGAGGCCCTACGAGCAGTACTTC. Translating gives CASSVTRGRPYEQYF.

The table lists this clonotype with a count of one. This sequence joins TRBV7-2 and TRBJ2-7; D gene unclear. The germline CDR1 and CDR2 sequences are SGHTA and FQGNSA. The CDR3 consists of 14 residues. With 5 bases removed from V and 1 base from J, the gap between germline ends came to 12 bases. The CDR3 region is CASSLALPSYEQYF. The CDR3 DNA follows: TGTGCCAGCAGCCTCGCCCTCCCTTCCTACGAGCAGTACTTC.

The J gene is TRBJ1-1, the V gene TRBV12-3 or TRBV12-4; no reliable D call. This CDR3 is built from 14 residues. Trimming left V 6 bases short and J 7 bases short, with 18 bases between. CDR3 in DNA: TGTGCCAGCAGCCGAGCGGGCCCCGAATTTGAAGCTTTCTTT. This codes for CASSRAGPEFEAFF.

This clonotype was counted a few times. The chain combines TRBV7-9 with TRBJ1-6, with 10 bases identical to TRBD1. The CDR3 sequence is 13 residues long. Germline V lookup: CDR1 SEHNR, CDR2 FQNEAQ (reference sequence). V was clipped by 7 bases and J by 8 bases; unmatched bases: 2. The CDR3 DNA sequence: TGTGCCAGCATTGGGACAGGGGATTCACCCCTCCACTTT. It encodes CASIGTGDSPLHF.

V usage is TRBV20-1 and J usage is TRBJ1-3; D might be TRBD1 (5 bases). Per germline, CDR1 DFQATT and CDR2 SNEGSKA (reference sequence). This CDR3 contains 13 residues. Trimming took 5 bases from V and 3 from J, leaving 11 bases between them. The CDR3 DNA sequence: TGCAGTGCTTATCAGGGAAATGGAAACACCATATATTTT. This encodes CSAYQGNGNTIYF.

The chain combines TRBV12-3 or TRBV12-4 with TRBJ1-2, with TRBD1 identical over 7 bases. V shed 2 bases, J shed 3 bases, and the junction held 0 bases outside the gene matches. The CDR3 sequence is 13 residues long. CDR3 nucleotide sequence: TGTGCCAGCAGTTTAAGGGGGCACTATGGCTACACCTTC. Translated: CASSLRGHYGYTF.

Here the CDR3 reads CASSLDGLAAVQETQYF. The CDR3 coding sequence is TGTGCCAGCAGCTTGGACGGACTAGCGGCCGTACAAGAGACCCAGTACTTC. The V gene is TRBV5-4, the J gene TRBJ2-5, with 10 bases fitting TRBD2. Trimming cost V 0 bases and J 2 bases; bases outside gene matches: 7. This CDR3 spans 17 amino acids. Germline CDR1 and CDR2: SGHNT and YYREEE (reference sequence).

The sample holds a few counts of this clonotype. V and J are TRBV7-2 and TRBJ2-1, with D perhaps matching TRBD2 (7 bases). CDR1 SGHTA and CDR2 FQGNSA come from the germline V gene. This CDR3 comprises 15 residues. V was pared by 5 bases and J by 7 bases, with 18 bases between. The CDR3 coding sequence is TGTGCCAGCAGCCCCTGGGAGGGGGGCGCGAATGAGCAGTTCTTC. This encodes CASSPWEGGANEQFF.

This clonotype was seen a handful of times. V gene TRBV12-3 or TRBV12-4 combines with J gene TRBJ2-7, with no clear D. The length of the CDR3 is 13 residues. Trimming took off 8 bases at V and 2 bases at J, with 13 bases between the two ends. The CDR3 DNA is TGTGCCAGCGCTGGAACGCCGACCTACGAGCAGTACTTC. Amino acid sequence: CASAGTPTYEQYF.

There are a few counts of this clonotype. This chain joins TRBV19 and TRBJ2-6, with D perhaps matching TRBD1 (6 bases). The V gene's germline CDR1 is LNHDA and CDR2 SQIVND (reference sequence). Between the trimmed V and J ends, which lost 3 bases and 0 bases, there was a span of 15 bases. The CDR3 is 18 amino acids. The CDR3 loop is CASSIRTVQRSGANVLTF. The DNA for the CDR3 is TGTGCCAGTAGTATTAGGACAGTTCAACGCTCTGGGGCCAACGTCCTGACTTTC.

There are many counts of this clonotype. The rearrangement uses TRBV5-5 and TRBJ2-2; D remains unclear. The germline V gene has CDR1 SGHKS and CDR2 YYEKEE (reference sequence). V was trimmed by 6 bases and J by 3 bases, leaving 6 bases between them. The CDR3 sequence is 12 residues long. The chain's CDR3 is CASTTDTGELFF. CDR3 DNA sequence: TGTGCCAGCACCACCGACACCGGGGAGCTGTTTTTT.

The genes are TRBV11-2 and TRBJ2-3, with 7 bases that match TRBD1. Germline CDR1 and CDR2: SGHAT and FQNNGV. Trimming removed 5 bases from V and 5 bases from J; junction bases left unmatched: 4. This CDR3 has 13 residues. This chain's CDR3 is CASSRQGQDTQYF. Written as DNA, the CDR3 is TGTGCCAGCAGCCGACAGGGACAAGATACGCAGTATTTT.

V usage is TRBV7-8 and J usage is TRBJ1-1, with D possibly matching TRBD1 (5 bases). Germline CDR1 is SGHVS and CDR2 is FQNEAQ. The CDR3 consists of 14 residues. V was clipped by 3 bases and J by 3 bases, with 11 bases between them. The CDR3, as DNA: TGTGCCAGCAGCTTGGAGGTGGGGGACACTGAAGCTTTCTTT. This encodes CASSLEVGDTEAFF.

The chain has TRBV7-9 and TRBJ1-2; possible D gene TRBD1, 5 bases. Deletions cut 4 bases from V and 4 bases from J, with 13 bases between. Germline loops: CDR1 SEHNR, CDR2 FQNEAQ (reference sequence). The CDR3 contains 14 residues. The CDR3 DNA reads TGTGCCAGCAGCTCCGAGGGGCCCTTCTATGGCTACACCTTC. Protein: CASSSEGPFYGYTF.

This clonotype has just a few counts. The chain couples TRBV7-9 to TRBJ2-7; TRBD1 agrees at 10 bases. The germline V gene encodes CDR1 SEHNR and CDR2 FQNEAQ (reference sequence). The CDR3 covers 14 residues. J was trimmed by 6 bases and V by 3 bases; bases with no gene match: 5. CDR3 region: CASSFGQGVGEQYV. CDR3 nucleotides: TGTGCCAGCAGCTTCGGACAGGGGGTCGGCGAGCAGTACGTC.

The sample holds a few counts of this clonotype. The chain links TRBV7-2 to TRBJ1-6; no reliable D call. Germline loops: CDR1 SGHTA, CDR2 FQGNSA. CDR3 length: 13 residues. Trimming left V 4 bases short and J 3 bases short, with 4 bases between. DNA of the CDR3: TGTGCCAGCAGCTGGGGCTATAATTCACCCCTCCACTTT. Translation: CASSWGYNSPLHF.

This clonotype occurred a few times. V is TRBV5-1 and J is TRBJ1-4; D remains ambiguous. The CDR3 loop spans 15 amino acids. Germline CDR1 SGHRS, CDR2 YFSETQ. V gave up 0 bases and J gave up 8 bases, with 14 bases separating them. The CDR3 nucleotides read TGCGCCAGCAGCTTGGAGGCAAATCGAGGAGAAAAACTGTTTTTT. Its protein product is CASSLEANRGEKLFF.

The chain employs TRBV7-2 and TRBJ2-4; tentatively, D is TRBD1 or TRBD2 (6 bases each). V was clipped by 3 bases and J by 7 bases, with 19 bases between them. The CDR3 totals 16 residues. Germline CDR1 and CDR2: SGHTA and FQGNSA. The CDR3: CASSFSWLGGRNIQYF. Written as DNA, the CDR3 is TGTGCCAGCAGCTTTTCCTGGTTGGGGGGCCGGAACATTCAGTACTTC.

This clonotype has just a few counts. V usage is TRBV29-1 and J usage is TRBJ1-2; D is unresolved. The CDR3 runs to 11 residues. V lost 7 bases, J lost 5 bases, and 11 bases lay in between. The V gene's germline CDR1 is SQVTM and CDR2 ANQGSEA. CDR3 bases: TGCAGCGCGAATCCGGCATATGGCTACACCTTC. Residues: CSANPAYGYTF.

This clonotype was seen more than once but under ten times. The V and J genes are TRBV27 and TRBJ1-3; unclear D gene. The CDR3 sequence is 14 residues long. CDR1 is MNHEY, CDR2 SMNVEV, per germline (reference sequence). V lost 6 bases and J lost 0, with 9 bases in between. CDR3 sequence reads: CASSSGFSGNTIYF. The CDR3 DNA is TGTGCCAGCAGCTCCGGTTTCTCTGGAAACACCATATATTTT.

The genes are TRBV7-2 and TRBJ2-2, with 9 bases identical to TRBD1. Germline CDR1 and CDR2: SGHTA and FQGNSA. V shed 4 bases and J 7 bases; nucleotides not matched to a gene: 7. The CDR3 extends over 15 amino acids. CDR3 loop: CASSYTTGGRGELFF. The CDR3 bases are TGTGCCAGCAGCTATACTACAGGGGGCCGCGGGGAGCTGTTTTTT.

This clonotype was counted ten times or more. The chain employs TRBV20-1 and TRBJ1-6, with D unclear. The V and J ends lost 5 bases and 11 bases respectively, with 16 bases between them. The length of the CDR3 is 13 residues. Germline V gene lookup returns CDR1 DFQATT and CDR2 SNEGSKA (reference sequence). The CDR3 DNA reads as TGCAGTGCTGCTATTGAGGGAGGGACACCCCTCCACTTT. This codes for CSAAIEGGTPLHF.

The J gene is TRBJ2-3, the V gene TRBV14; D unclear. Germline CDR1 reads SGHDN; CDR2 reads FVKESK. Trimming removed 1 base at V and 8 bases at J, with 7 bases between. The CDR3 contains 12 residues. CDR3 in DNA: TGTGCCAGCAGCCAAGGGCAGACTACGCAGTATTTT. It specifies CASSQGQTTQYF.

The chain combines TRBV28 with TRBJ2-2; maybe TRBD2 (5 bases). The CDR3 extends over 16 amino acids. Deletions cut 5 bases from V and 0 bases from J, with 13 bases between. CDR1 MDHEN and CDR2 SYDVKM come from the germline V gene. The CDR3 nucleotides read TGTGCCAGCAGTCCCTTCGGACTGGCGAACACCGGGGAGCTGTTTTTT. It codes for CASSPFGLANTGELFF. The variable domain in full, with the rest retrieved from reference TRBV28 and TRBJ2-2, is DVKVTQSSRYLVKRTGEKVFLECVQDMDHENMFWYRQDPGLGLRLIYFSYDVKMKEKGDIPEGYSVSREKKERFSLILESASTNQTSMYLCASSPFGLANTGELFFGEGSRLTVL.

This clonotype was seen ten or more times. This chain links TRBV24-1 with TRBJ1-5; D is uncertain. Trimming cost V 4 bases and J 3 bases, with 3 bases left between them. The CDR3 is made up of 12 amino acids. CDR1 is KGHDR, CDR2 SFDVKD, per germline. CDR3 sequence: CATSDPNQPQHF. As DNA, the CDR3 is TGTGCCACCAGTGACCCCAATCAGCCCCAGCATTTT.

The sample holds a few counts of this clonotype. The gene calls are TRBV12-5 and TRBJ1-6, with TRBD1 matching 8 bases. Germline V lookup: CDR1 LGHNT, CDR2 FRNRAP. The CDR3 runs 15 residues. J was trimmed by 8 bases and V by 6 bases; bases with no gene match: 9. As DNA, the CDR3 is TGTGCTAGTGGATCCCCCGACAGGGGTTATTCACCCCTCCACTTT. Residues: CASGSPDRGYSPLHF.

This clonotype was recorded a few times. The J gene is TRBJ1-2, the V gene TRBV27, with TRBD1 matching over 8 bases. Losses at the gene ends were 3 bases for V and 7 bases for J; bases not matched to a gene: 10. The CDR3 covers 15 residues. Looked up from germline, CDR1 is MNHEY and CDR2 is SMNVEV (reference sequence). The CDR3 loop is CASSFSRRGRSGYTF. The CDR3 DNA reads TGTGCCAGCAGTTTTAGTCGCAGGGGGCGCAGTGGCTACACCTTC.

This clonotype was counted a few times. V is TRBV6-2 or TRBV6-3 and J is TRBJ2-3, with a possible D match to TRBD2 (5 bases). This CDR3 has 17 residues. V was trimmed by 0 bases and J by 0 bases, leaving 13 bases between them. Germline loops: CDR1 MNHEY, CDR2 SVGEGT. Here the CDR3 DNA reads TGTGCCAGCAGTTACTCGAGAGGTCAGCGGAGCACAGATACGCAGTATTTT. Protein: CASSYSRGQRSTDTQYF.